This record looks at one TCR beta chain sequence and its context. Its antigen specificity is not known. Per-base quality was not reported, and no clone a single base away is much larger than it. Looking up the germline V gene yields CDR1 MNHEY and CDR2 SVGAGI. From cysteine to phenylalanine, the CDR3 is 16 amino acids long. The entry retains the CDR3 DNA only, 48 bases that are in frame from base 1. Cut back by 4 bases and 0 bases, the V and J ends lie 13 bases apart. These data belong to a study of identical twins listed by TCRdb under 2016. Turning to the overall study: TCR alpha and beta repertoires from monozygotic twins, unrelated adults of various ages and cord blood were deep-sequenced to test whether fetal clonotypes persist. To rule out contamination, replicate twin experiments were performed at different times with different library preparation protocols.

Overall results and qualifications from the work: Out-of-frame TCR alpha sharing in monozygotic twins was systematically underestimated by recombination models, whereas sharing between unrelated individuals was in agreement with the recombination models. Compared with coincidental sharing between unrelated individuals, an excess of low generation-probability sequences was observed among out-of-frame TCR alpha sequences shared between twins. In beta out-of-frame sequences, excess twin sharing was weaker, because having fewer shared sequences lowered the signal-to-noise ratio. Because the same donors could not be followed over many years, the conclusions depended on cross-sectional statistical analysis. Invariant T cells such as MAIT and iNKT could partly confound zero-insertion analyses, though diverse VJ usage argued against this for most clonotypes. Fewer insertions were carried by abundant cord blood beta clonotypes; a weaker similar trend was observed in young adult naive repertoires, while no such trend was observed in memory repertoires.

Every donor was a healthy Caucasian. The twin cohort consisted of three pairs of female monozygotic twins, all aged roughly 18 to 29 years. Positive isolation kits from Invitrogen were used to isolate the CD4+ and CD8+ T cell populations. Library preparation used 5' RACE. The sequencer was an Illumina HiSeq 2000. Template switching introduced a universal primer binding site; the final cDNA contained a unique molecular identifier, enabling accurate counting of TCR cDNA molecules. Specific primers in the conserved constant-segment region were used to synthesize first-strand cDNA for the TCR alpha and beta chains. To control for contamination, every cDNA library carried two barcodes: a SMART-Mk sample barcode plus Illumina barcodes. Two successive PCR steps introduced TruSeq adapter sequences along with Illumina sample barcodes. TCR alpha and beta cDNA libraries were sequenced on the Illumina HiSeq platform with custom primers. The original pipeline was this. MiGEC processed the raw reads to extract unique molecular identifiers, while MiXCR was used to determine the CDR3 positions. For each individual, recombination models were inferred using an EM algorithm with the repgenHMM and IGoR tools. The analysis of shared clonotypes was done with the tcR package in R, with sharing normalized by the product of cloneset sizes. Out-of-frame nonproductive sequences were analyzed to study raw recombination free of thymic and clonal selection effects. TCRdb reprocessing: public reads trimmed at Q25 with fastp, clones called with MiXCR, in-frame beta chains kept. Each entry merges the rows of one CDR3 protein and shows their most common DNA and genes. The V and J calls here are based on TCRdb, not the publication. Across this sample there are about 460,000 distinct CDR3 sequences, with approximately 15% seen only once. About 0.52% of the sample belongs to the ten largest clones.

These data were also filed under a second study, of yellow fever vaccine responses in identical twins. The second study's paper adds: According to the authors, the vaccine-induced T cell response in identical twins seemed to be partly convergent and partly specific to each individual. The study precisely tracked vaccine-responding T cell clones in identical twins.

The sequencing sample was made of CD4+ T cells sorted from blood. This sequence uses TRBV6-5 and TRBJ2-1; the D gene is possibly TRBD1 or TRBD2, with 5 bases matching each. This TCR was sampled from a woman between 18 and 29 years old in good health. The DNA sequence is as follows: TGTGCCAGCAGTTTTGTAGGGGACCGCTCCTACAATGAGCAGTTCTTC. The encoded protein is CASSFVGDRSYNEQFF.